This T cell receptor (beta chain) came from a study of blood T cells in healthy people across ages. Findings and limits, study-wide: Older age went with lower TCR beta diversity per million T cells, in a roughly linear way.

A second PCR, run for about 6 to 12 cycles, used a sample-barcoded 5' primer plus a J-beta primer mix. A template-switch adaptor with 12 random nucleotides tagged each cDNA molecule. TCRdb reprocessed the 5' RACE reads via MiXCR and lists one record per CDR3 protein. The data show more than 650,000 distinct CDR3 sequences, with approximately 24% seen just once and around 3% held by the top ten. Worth noting for this clonotype: Its antigen remains unknown.

The V end was cut by 2 bases, the J end by 0 bases, with 5 bases between. Germline CDR1 is MGHRA and CDR2 is YSYEKL. The CDR3 sequence is 13 residues long. This same sample was also part of a study on T cells of mothers and their children. As that report states: Reverse transcription into cDNA received all extracted RNA, at approximately 1.5 ug per 15 ul.

The origin of this receptor is a boy aged 5-17 years in good health. This rearrangement joins TRBV4-1 to TRBJ2-7; no clear D gene. The sequencing sample was made of blood. The CDR3: CASSQINSYEQYF. The CDR3 nucleotides are TGCGCCAGCAGCCAAATCAACTCCTACGAGCAGTACTTC.